This T cell receptor (beta chain) comes out of a study of identifying expanded T cells in peripheral blood. Findings and limits, study-wide: Technical replicates showed roughly 1.2 changed clones; two weeks around 15; four weeks 19. Clone count variance between approximately two-week samples rose with total template count.

Healthy donors had no documented immune events, such as infections, while sampled. Comment on this clone: Its target is unknown.

Sequencing was performed with immunoSEQ multiplex PCR; in TCRdb, only in-frame clones are kept and a portion is missing. The sample holds about 86,000 clones, approximately 84% seen once. The germline CDR1 and CDR2 sequences are SNHLY and FYNNEI. The CDR3 totals 12 residues. The V end lost 3 bases, the J end lost 3 bases, and 5 bases lay between the germline ends. The sample was blood. This chain joins TRBV2 and TRBJ2-5; unclear D gene. The clonotype was recovered from a person between 18 and 70 years old in good health. DNA of the CDR3: TGTGCCAGCAGTGAGAGCGAAGAGACCCAGTACTTC. Residues: CASSESEETQYF.